These 8 T cell receptor beta chains originate from one sample sequenced in a study of tumour-infiltrating T cells in Burkitt lymphoma (TCRdb year 2020). Library preparation employed the immunoSEQ multiplex PCR assay. Drawn from immuneACCESS, this table holds only the in-frame rearrangements with V and J called that TCRdb kept. Clones are partly lost; checked studies trace under half to an unresolved V gene and leave the rest unexplained. The sample profile shows 12,000 to 15,000 clones; more than 70% of them were found once. The top ten clones comprise 6.5% to 7.5% of the sample. Sequencing was carried out using tumor tissue. Receptors originate from a human donor with diffuse large B-cell lymphoma.

The gene calls are TRBV15 and TRBJ2-5; 8 bases map to TRBD2. The J segment lost 3 bases and the V segment lost 3 bases, leaving 9 bases of the junction unmatched. Germline V gives CDR1 LNHNV, CDR2 YYDKDF (reference sequence). This CDR3 comprises 16 residues. CDR3 in DNA: TGTGCCACCAGCAGTGAATGGGGACTAGTGAAAGAGACCCAGTACTTC. Its protein product is CATSSEWGLVKETQYF.

This clone occurred a few times. The chain uses TRBV6-5 and TRBJ2-3; D gene unclear. V was pared by 6 bases and J by 2 bases, with 12 bases between. CDR1 is MNHEY, CDR2 SVGAGI, per germline. The CDR3 is made up of 14 amino acids. CDR3 region: CASSIFQLTDTQYF. CDR3 coding DNA: TGTGCCAGCAGCATCTTTCAGCTCACAGATACGCAGTATTTT.

V usage is TRBV10-3 and J usage is TRBJ2-7, with 7 nucleotides matching TRBD1. The CDR3 is made up of 12 amino acids. Trimming at V came to 3 bases and at J to 5 bases, leaving 1 base not matched to a gene. Germline CDR1 reads ENHRY; CDR2 reads SYGVKD. CDR3 sequence reads: CAISDGTDEQYV. For the CDR3, the DNA is TGTGCCATCAGTGATGGGACAGACGAGCAGTACGTC.

Concerning this clone: A single base separates this from a much larger clone, so it may be a read error. The sample contains more than one DNA sequence encoding this CDR3. This chain links TRBV7-9 with TRBJ1-2; possibly TRBD1 for D (6 bases). Germline lookup yields CDR1 SEHNR and CDR2 FQNEAQ (reference sequence). This CDR3 contains 15 residues. Written as DNA, the CDR3 is TGTGCTAGCAGCTCAAACAGGGCTCTCCGGTATGGCTACACCTTC. Translated, it gives CASSSNRALRYGYTF.

The chain joins TRBV7-2 to TRBJ2-1; 7 bases are a match to TRBD1. Germline assignment: CDR1 SGHTA and CDR2 FQGNSA. There are 17 residues in the CDR3. Trimming at V came to 5 bases and at J to 3 bases, leaving 13 bases not matched to a gene. The CDR3 DNA sequence: TGTGCCAGCAGCGCGACGAGGGGGCAGGGAGACTACAATGAGCAGTTCTTC. Its translation: CASSATRGQGDYNEQFF.

This chain joins TRBV4-1 and TRBJ2-3, with D perhaps matching TRBD2 (7 bases). The CDR3 has 15 amino acids. Trimming cost V 0 bases and J 6 bases, with 13 bases left between them. The germline CDR1 and CDR2 sequences are MGHRA and YSYEKL. CDR3 residues: CASSQEGGVGDTQYF. The CDR3 DNA reads TGCGCCAGCAGCCAAGAAGGGGGGGTCGGGGATACGCAGTATTTT.

The gene calls are TRBV5-1 and TRBJ2-1; 7 positions match TRBD1. The CDR3 sequence is 13 residues long. Germline V CDR1 and CDR2: SGHRS, YFSETQ. V was pared by 0 bases and J by 9 bases, with 3 bases of the junction left unmatched. The CDR3 nucleotides are TGCGCCAGCAGCTTGGGAGGGGGCACTGAGCAGTTCTTC. Translated, it gives CASSLGGGTEQFF.

The gene calls are TRBV21-1 and TRBJ2-7; the table's TRBD1 call for D was not verified on the DNA. TRBV21-1 is a listed pseudogene. The CDR3 is 12 amino acids. Written as DNA, the CDR3 is TGTGCCGGTAGGGGATCCGGCTACGAGCAGTACGTC. Residues: CAGRGSGYEQYV.